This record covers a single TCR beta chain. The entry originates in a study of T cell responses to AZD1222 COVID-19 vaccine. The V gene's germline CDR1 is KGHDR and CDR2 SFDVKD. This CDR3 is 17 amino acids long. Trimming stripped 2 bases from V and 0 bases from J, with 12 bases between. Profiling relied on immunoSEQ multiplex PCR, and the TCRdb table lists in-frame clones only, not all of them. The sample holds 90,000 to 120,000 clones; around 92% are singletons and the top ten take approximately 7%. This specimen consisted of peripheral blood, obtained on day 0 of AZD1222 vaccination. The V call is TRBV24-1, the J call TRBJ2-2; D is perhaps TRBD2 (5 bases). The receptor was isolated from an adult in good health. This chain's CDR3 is CATSDWESGANTGELFF. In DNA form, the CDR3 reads TGTGCCACCAGTGATTGGGAAAGCGGCGCGAACACCGGGGAGCTGTTTTTT.